The clone carrying this T cell receptor (beta chain) has at least ten counts. What it binds is unknown. Deletions cut 5 bases from V and 7 bases from J, with 17 bases between. This CDR3 region has 14 residues. Germline CDR1 MDHEN, CDR2 SYDVKM. This sample stems from a study of T-cell reconstitution after alpha-beta-depleted transplantation in children. Notes on the study in general: Surviving recipient T cells and thymic progenitors underlay high day-60 TCRbeta diversity in some patients.

TCRbeta library construction was performed incorporating unique molecular identifiers. Each CDR3 protein gets one entry after TCRdb re-called the PCR reads with MiXCR. The profile covers 97,000 or so distinct CDR3 sequences, with approximately 8% appearing a single time and about a sixth taken by the ten largest. The receptor comes from a boy younger than 10 with acute lymphoblastic leukemia, due to receive a stem cell transplant. The gene calls are TRBV28 and TRBJ1-2; maybe TRBD1 (6 bases). Sequenced material: PBMCs, taken before TCRalphabeta/CD19-depleted stem cell transplant. This CDR3 reads CASSPPPGGLGYTF. The CDR3 DNA reads as TGTGCCAGCAGTCCCCCCCCGGGGGGCCTTGGCTACACCTTC.